This T cell receptor beta chain was identified during a study of blood T cell repertoires in COVID-19. Study information: The samples span acute and convalescent COVID-19 from the United States, Italy and Spain.

V shed 0 bases and J shed 1 base, with 13 bases lying between them. The CDR3 loop spans 16 amino acids. Germline values: CDR1 SGHTA, CDR2 FQGNSA. Per the original methods: Estimates of nucleated cell counts were drawn from the amplification of reference gene primers. Clones were read by immunoSEQ multiplex PCR, and TCRdb kept only the in-frame ones, dropping some. Clonal size and the V and J genes are those of that table, whereas D and trimming came from the DNA. This sample carries fewer than 350,000 clones, approximately 90% of them seen once, and the ten largest clones take about 2.5%. The sample taken for sequencing was PBMCs or T cells enriched from blood (not recorded which). The sequence came from a woman in her thirties or forties with acute COVID-19. V and J are TRBV7-2 and TRBJ2-7; D may be TRBD2 (5 bases). In nucleotides, the CDR3 is TGTGCCAGCAGCTTAGCTGGTAGCGTTAATTCCTACGAGCAGTACTTC. Residues: CASSLAGSVNSYEQYF.